One and the same sample provided the 9 T cell receptor beta chains below, sequenced in a study of CD4 T cell repertoires in COVID-19. The repertoire was sequenced with immunoSEQ multiplex PCR; TCRdb's copy has only in-frame clones and lacks some. Among approximately 75,000 clones listed, roughly four fifths were seen once. The sample here was CD4+ T cells from peripheral blood, taken after recovery from COVID-19. Receptors originate from a human donor who had COVID-19.

The sample holds a few counts of this clone. The J gene is TRBJ2-2, the V gene TRBV2; no definite D call. V was shortened by 4 bases and J by 3 bases, with 12 bases between the two germline ends. Per germline, CDR1 SNHLY and CDR2 FYNNEI. The CDR3 is 15 amino acids. The DNA for the CDR3 is TGTGCCAGCAGTGTAGGCGGTCAAGACACCGGGGAGCTGTTTTTT. This gives the protein CASSVGGQDTGELFF.

In this sample, this clone turned up once. The rearrangement links TRBV7-2 to TRBJ1-5; TRBD1 aligns across 7 bases. The germline V gene has CDR1 SGHTA and CDR2 FQGNSA. V was pared by 4 bases and J by 4 bases, with 7 bases of the junction left unmatched. The CDR3 contains 15 residues. The CDR3 protein is CASSYRGGGNQPQHF. CDR3 in DNA: TGTGCCAGCAGCTACAGGGGTGGGGGGAATCAGCCCCAGCATTTT.

V usage is TRBV6-5 and J usage is TRBJ1-6; 7 bases are a match to TRBD1. The germline gives CDR1 MNHEY, CDR2 SVGAGI. This CDR3 has 15 residues. Germline trimming cut 2 bases from V and 4 bases from J; bases unmatched to any gene: 2. In nucleotides, the CDR3 is TGTGCCAGCAGTTACGACAGGGAGTATAATTCACCCCTCCACTTT. Translating gives CASSYDREYNSPLHF.

This sequence joins TRBV10-3 and TRBJ1-1; D not certain. Germline V gene lookup returns CDR1 ENHRY and CDR2 SYGVKD. V was pared by 5 bases and J by 1 base, with 11 bases between. The CDR3 is 14 residues long. In DNA form, the CDR3 reads TGTGCCATCAGTTCGAGATCTGAGAACACTGAAGCTTTCTTT. Its protein is CAISSRSENTEAFF.

The rearrangement joins TRBV6-2 or TRBV6-3 to TRBJ2-6; D gene uncertain. V lost 2 bases to trimming and J lost 0 bases, with 8 bases between them. This CDR3 has 16 residues. Germline V gives CDR1 MNHEY, CDR2 SVGEGT. Here the CDR3 reads CASSYGQFSGANVLTF. CDR3 DNA sequence: TGTGCCAGCAGTTACGGCCAGTTCTCTGGGGCCAACGTCCTGACTTTC.

The V call is TRBV7-9, the J call TRBJ1-5; 11 positions match TRBD1. The germline V gene has CDR1 SEHNR and CDR2 FQNEAQ (reference sequence). Trimming removed 1 base from V and 5 bases from J; junction bases left unmatched: 4. The CDR3 is 16 amino acids. CDR3 nucleotides: TGTGCCAGCAGCTTAGGACTGGGACAGGGGGATCAGCCCCAGCATTTT. It yields the protein CASSLGLGQGDQPQHF.

This chain links TRBV15 with TRBJ2-7, with 12 nucleotides matching TRBD1. Germline CDR1 and CDR2: LNHNV and YYDKDF (reference sequence). Germline trimming cut 1 base from V and 0 bases from J; bases unmatched to any gene: 10. The CDR3 runs 19 residues. Here the CDR3 DNA reads TGTGCCACCAGCAGAGGGGGGACAGGGGGCGGCCAAAGCTCCTACGAGCAGTACTTC. Translating gives CATSRGGTGGGQSSYEQYF.

This clone was seen a handful of times. The rearrangement links TRBV30 to TRBJ1-1, with 8 bases matching TRBD1. Germline CDR1 and CDR2: GTSNPN and SVGIG (reference sequence). The CDR3 totals 13 residues. The junction had 1 base not matched to a gene; V was cut back by 4 bases and J by 0 bases. The CDR3 DNA reads TGTGCCTGGACGGGACAGGTGAACACTGAAGCTTTCTTT. This codes for CAWTGQVNTEAFF.

The rearrangement links TRBV5-5 to TRBJ2-7, with 11 bases aligning to TRBD1. V shed 3 bases, J shed 2 bases, and the junction held 4 bases outside the gene matches. This CDR3 spans 15 amino acids. Germline CDR1 SGHKS, CDR2 YYEKEE (reference sequence). The CDR3 coding sequence is TGTGCCAGCAGCTACTCGGGACAGGGGGCCTACGAGCAGTACTTC. Protein sequence: CASSYSGQGAYEQYF.